These 6 T cell receptor beta chains were sequenced from one sample in a study of technical replicates of blood from a handful of donors (dated by TCRdb to the late 2010s). Libraries were prepared through the immunoSEQ multiplex PCR assay. Sourced from immuneACCESS, this table was stored by TCRdb with only in-frame sequences that have V and J called. A share of the clones is absent; for the studies checked, an unresolved V gene accounts for under half, and the remainder has no known explanation. A total of 75,000 to 95,000 clones appear in this sample, 95% of them only once. Clones ranked in the top ten supply over 0.25% of the sample. Sample: T cells isolated from PBMCs. Receptors were obtained from a human donor in good health.

The chain links TRBV7-6 to TRBJ2-1, with 11 bases lining up with TRBD2. CDR1 is SGHVS, CDR2 FNYEAQ, per germline. J lost 4 bases, V lost 6 bases, and 14 bases had no gene match. This CDR3 comprises 18 residues. The CDR3 sequence is CASRPPTSGTSGYNEQFF. CDR3 DNA sequence: TGTGCCAGCAGACCCCCTACCTCCGGGACTAGCGGATACAATGAGCAGTTCTTC.

The chain carries TRBV4-1 and TRBJ2-4; tentative D call: TRBD2 (5 bases). This CDR3 is 19 amino acids long. Looked up from germline, CDR1 is MGHRA and CDR2 is YSYEKL. Trimming removed 1 base at V and 0 bases at J, with 19 bases between. For the CDR3, the DNA is TGCGCCAGCAGCCAAGGACCCTTCGGGAAGACCTTAGCCAAAAACATTCAGTACTTC. Translated: CASSQGPFGKTLAKNIQYF.

The chain has TRBV5-6 and TRBJ2-1; the match to TRBD2 covers 10 bases. The CDR3 covers 15 residues. Germline CDR1 and CDR2: SGHDT and YYEEEE. Trimming took 2 bases from V and 9 from J; bases not matched to a gene: 8. The CDR3 spells CASSFGGLANGEQFF. As DNA, the CDR3 is TGTGCCAGCAGCTTTGGGGGACTAGCGAACGGTGAGCAGTTCTTC.

The chain combines TRBV5-1 with TRBJ1-1; 10 nucleotides line up with TRBD1. Trimming removed 8 bases from V and 4 bases from J; junction bases left unmatched: 5. There are 13 residues in the CDR3. CDR1 and CDR2 from the germline V gene are SGHRS and YFSETQ. The CDR3 DNA is TGCGCCAGTACGGGACAGGGGACCACTGAAGCTTTCTTT. It is translated as CASTGQGTTEAFF.

The rearrangement joins TRBV30 to TRBJ1-2; TRBD1 matches 8 bases. Germline-derived CDR1 and CDR2 are GTSNPN and SVGIG (reference sequence). V was pared by 5 bases and J by 6 bases, with 14 bases of the junction left unmatched. The CDR3 runs 15 residues. The DNA of the CDR3 is TGTGCCTGGGACGCAACAGGGGGGGGAGTTGATGGCTACACCTTC. This gives the protein CAWDATGGGVDGYTF.

V usage is TRBV5-1 and J usage is TRBJ1-5; D gene unclear. The CDR3 totals 15 residues. V was cut by 0 bases and J by 3 bases, with 10 bases left in between. Germline-derived CDR1 and CDR2 are SGHRS and YFSETQ. CDR3 sequence: CASSLDHSSNQPQHF. CDR3 bases: TGCGCCAGCAGCTTGGATCACAGTTCCAATCAGCCCCAGCATTTT.